A selection of T cell receptor beta chains follows, all from one sample in a study of T-cell reconstitution after alpha-beta-depleted transplantation in children. TCRdb ran MiXCR on the PCR reads and lists one entry per CDR3 protein. The sample yields 200,000 to 250,000 distinct CDR3 sequences, about 8.8% seen once. The sequences come from PBMCs from the stem cell graft donor, collected from the stem cell graft. The receptors shown here come from a human donor who donated a stem cell graft to a child with SCID. Both conserved end residues are part of each CDR3. D genes are given only for firm matches. Size is omitted from some rows. Given values are once, few, many or a class for expanded clones.

TRBJ2-2 many . TRBV20-1 CSARGFWGTETGELFF TGCAGTGCTAGAGGGTTCTGGGGGACGGAGACCGGGGAGCTGTTTTTT
TRBJ1-4 . . TRBV7-2 CASSFPGQSNEKLFF TGTGCCAGCAGCTTTCCGGGACAATCGAATGAAAAACTGTTTTTT
TRBJ2-1 . . TRBV10-2 CASSTGTLYNEQFF TGCGCCAGCAGCACCGGGACGTTATACAATGAGCAGTTCTTC
TRBJ1-2 many . TRBV10-3 CAISESDGNYGYTF TGTGCCATCAGTGAGTCTGACGGGAACTATGGCTACACCTTC
TRBJ2-2 many . TRBV7-2 CASSLGRTTGELFF TGTGCCAGCAGCTTAGGTCGCACCACCGGGGAGCTGTTTTTT
TRBJ2-5 few TRBD1 TRBV3-1 CASSQTGVGETQYF TGTGCCAGCAGCCAAACAGGGGTTGGAGAGACCCAGTACTTC
TRBJ1-2 many . TRBV20-1 CSARDPGGTYGYTF TGCAGTGCTAGAGACCCCGGAGGTACCTATGGCTACACCTTC
TRBJ1-5 many . TRBV7-8 CASSLGAYQPQHF TGTGCCAGCAGCTTAGGTGCGTATCAGCCCCAGCATTTT
TRBJ1-1 . . TRBV3-1 CASCQDTGNTEAFF TGTGCCAGCTGCCAAGATACCGGGAACACTGAAGCTTTCTTT
TRBJ1-6 many . TRBV5-5 CASSPELTGNSPLHF TGTGCCAGCAGCCCGGAATTGACGGGGAATTCACCCCTCCACTTT
TRBJ1-2 many TRBD1 TRBV5-1 CASNPRDRGNYGYTF TGCGCCAGCAACCCCCGGGACAGGGGAAACTATGGCTACACCTTC
TRBJ1-2 many . TRBV4-3 CASSQDQVINYGYTF TGCGCCAGCAGCCAAGATCAAGTAATTAACTATGGCTACACCTTC
TRBJ1-1 many . TRBV3-1 CASRRGEGTEAFF TGTGCCAGCAGGAGAGGGGAAGGCACTGAAGCTTTCTTT
TRBJ2-3 many . TRBV20-1 CSASIPSGISHSFTDTQYF TGCAGTGCTAGTATACCTTCCGGGATCTCGCACTCTTTCACAGATACGCAGTATTTT
TRBJ2-3 few TRBD2 TRBV4-1 CASRLAGDFHTQYF TGCGCCAGCAGACTAGCGGGCGACTTCCATACGCAGTATTTT
TRBJ1-6 many . TRBV30 CAWSPDWAANSPLHF TGTGCCTGGAGCCCAGACTGGGCCGCCAATTCACCCCTCCACTTT
TRBJ2-1 . TRBD2 TRBV2 CASSERGALLEPFF TGTGCCAGCAGTGAGCGGGGGGCTCTCTTGGAGCCGTTCTTC
TRBJ2-2 few TRBD2 TRBV5-5 CASSHRTSGGAIGELFF TGTGCCAGCAGCCATCGGACTAGCGGGGGGGCGATCGGGGAGCTGTTTTTT
TRBJ2-3 many . TRBV6-5 CASSYGLERATDTQYF TGTGCCAGCAGTTACGGATTGGAGAGAGCCACAGATACGCAGTATTTT